The 14 T cell receptor beta chains given below trace back to one sample, sequenced in a study of T cells in Graves' hyperthyroidism and ophthalmopathy. Researchers took RNA transcripts and amplified the TCR beta CDR3 regions from them. The study used the HTBI primer set for a first-round RT-PCR of the TCR CDR3. MiXCR, run by TCRdb on the multiplex PCR reads, gives a single entry per CDR3 protein. The table records approximately 570,000 distinct CDR3 sequences, roughly 21% of them present only once. The sequenced material came from blood. The receptors were gathered from a man aged 35 to 55 with Graves' ophthalmopathy.

This clonotype was counted only a few times. J is TRBJ2-4 and V is TRBV7-2; D unclear. V dropped 4 bases and J dropped 7 bases, with 8 bases sitting between them. The CDR3 spans 12 residues. Per the germline V gene, CDR1 is SGHTA and CDR2 is FQGNSA. DNA for the CDR3: TGTGCCAGCAGCTCCGACGCGAACATTCAGTACTTC. The encoded protein is CASSSDANIQYF.

The CDR3 coding sequence is TGTGCCAGCAGCTTGGGGGACGGCCTCTATGGCTACACCTTC. Its translation is CASSLGDGLYGYTF. This chain links TRBV2 with TRBJ1-2, with a weak D call TRBD1 (5 bases). From germline, CDR1 is SNHLY and CDR2 FYNNEI. The CDR3 contains 14 residues. The V end was cut by 6 bases, the J end by 4 bases, with 15 bases between.

This chain joins TRBV30 and TRBJ1-3; 7 bases match TRBD1. The CDR3 contains 16 residues. V lost 2 bases, J lost 1 base, and 8 bases stayed unmatched. Germline V CDR1 and CDR2: GTSNPN, SVGIG (reference sequence). CDR3: CAWSPGRGESGNTIYF. CDR3 nucleotide sequence: TGTGCCTGGAGTCCCGGCAGGGGGGAGTCTGGAAACACCATATATTTT.

This clonotype has a handful of counts. This sequence joins TRBV12-3 or TRBV12-4 and TRBJ2-6; D unresolved. Trimming cost V 1 base and J 0 bases, with 10 bases left between them. The length of the CDR3 is 17 residues. CDR3 nucleotide sequence: TGTGCCAGCAGTTTAGTAGGCAGAGTCTCTGGGGCCAACGTCCTGACTTTC. Its protein is CASSLVGRVSGANVLTF.

In its sample, this clonotype was seen many times. This sequence joins TRBV20-1 and TRBJ2-7; tentative D call: TRBD1 (7 bases). The CDR3 has 18 residues. Germline CDR1 reads DFQATT; CDR2 reads SNEGSKA (reference sequence). V shed 0 bases and J shed 5 bases, with 26 bases lying between them. CDR3 sequence: CSARDWGFGGVTGNEQYF. DNA for the CDR3: TGCAGTGCTAGAGATTGGGGTTTTGGAGGGGTGACAGGGAACGAGCAGTACTTC.

This clonotype has more than one count but fewer than ten. The chain has TRBV24-1 and TRBJ2-3; TRBD2 is a possible D gene (5 bases). V was trimmed by 1 base and J by 10 bases, leaving 8 bases between them. CDR3 length equals 12 residues. In germline, CDR1 is KGHDR, CDR2 SFDVKD. DNA for the CDR3: TGTGCCACCAGTGATTTAAAGAGGGCGCAGTATTTT. Encoded protein: CATSDLKRAQYF.

DNA for the CDR3: TGTGCCAGCAGCCAAACAGGGGACTACTATGGCTACACCTTC. Amino acids: CASSQTGDYYGYTF. V is TRBV5-4 and J is TRBJ1-2; TRBD1 matches at 7 bases. The CDR3 consists of 14 residues. Unmatched junction bases numbered 6, after V lost 4 bases and J lost 3 bases. Germline V CDR1 and CDR2: SGHNT, YYREEE (reference sequence). The full variable domain, in which reference TRBV5-4 and TRBJ1-2 provide the parts outside the CDR3, is ETGVTQSPTHLIKTRGQQVTLRCSSQSGHNTVSWYQQALGQGPQFIFQYYREEENGRGNFPPRFSGLQFPNYSSELNVNALELDDSALYLCASSQTGDYYGYTFGSGTRLTVV.

This clonotype was recorded many times. The CDR3 reads CASSVRDSPYEQYF. The CDR3 coding sequence is TGTGCCAGCAGTGTCCGGGACAGTCCCTACGAGCAGTACTTC. The rearrangement joins TRBV6-1 to TRBJ2-7; 7 positions match TRBD1. The trim removed 4 bases at V and 2 bases at J, leaving 5 bases unmatched. Germline V gene data show CDR1 as MNHNS and CDR2 as SASEGT. The CDR3 is 14 residues long.

This clonotype was counted a few times. Written as DNA, the CDR3 is TGCGCCAGCAGCCGACAGGGGAGCGAGGAAAAACTGTTTTTT. Amino acids: CASSRQGSEEKLFF. The V and J genes are TRBV4-1 and TRBJ1-4, with 8 bases lining up with TRBD1. Germline values: CDR1 MGHRA, CDR2 YSYEKL. The junction had 6 bases not matched to a gene; V was cut back by 4 bases and J by 8 bases. The CDR3 extends over 14 amino acids.

The V call is TRBV5-5, the J call TRBJ2-7; D unclear. The germline gives CDR1 SGHKS, CDR2 YYEKEE (reference sequence). The CDR3 spans 13 residues. Deletions cut 2 bases from V and 3 bases from J, with 9 bases between. The CDR3 protein is CASSFDGNYEQYF. The CDR3 DNA follows: TGTGCCAGCAGCTTCGACGGTAACTACGAGCAGTACTTC.

In its sample, this clonotype was seen many times. The V gene is TRBV7-9, the J gene TRBJ2-1; the D gene could be TRBD1 or TRBD2 (5 bases each). CDR1 and CDR2 (germline): SEHNR, FQNEAQ (reference sequence). V was trimmed by 2 bases and J by 6 bases, leaving 11 bases between them. This CDR3 comprises 14 residues. The CDR3 bases are TGTGCCAGCAGCTTACGGGACGGAGTCAATGAGCAGTTCTTC. This gives the protein CASSLRDGVNEQFF.

The chain is built from TRBV5-6 and TRBJ2-2, with 9 bases identical to TRBD1. CDR1 is SGHDT, CDR2 YYEEEE, per germline. The trim removed 2 bases at V and 4 bases at J, leaving 6 bases unmatched. The CDR3 contains 16 residues. The CDR3 DNA reads as TGTGCCAGCAGCTTACCGGGACAGGGTGTCACCGGGGAGCTGTTTTTT. Translated, it gives CASSLPGQGVTGELFF. Looking up the rest from reference TRBV5-6 and TRBJ2-2 gives the full variable domain: DAGVTQSPTHLIKTRGQQVTLRCSPKSGHDTVSWYQQALGQGPQFIFQYYEEEERQRGNFPDRFSGHQFPNYSSELNVNALLLGDSALYLCASSLPGQGVTGELFFGEGSRLTVL.

In this sample, this clonotype turned up a few times. This rearrangement joins TRBV19 to TRBJ1-5; 9 positions match TRBD1. The CDR3 is 15 amino acids. The V gene's germline CDR1 is LNHDA and CDR2 SQIVND (reference sequence). V gave up 4 bases and J gave up 5 bases; unmatched junction bases: 6. Here the CDR3 DNA reads TGTGCCAGTAGTAGTACGGGACAGGGATATCAGCCCCAGCATTTT. Protein: CASSSTGQGYQPQHF.

V usage is TRBV12-3 or TRBV12-4 and J usage is TRBJ2-6, with D possibly matching TRBD1 (8 bases). Trimming pared 6 bases from V and 0 bases from J, leaving 18 bases between. This CDR3 contains 18 residues. The CDR3: CASSRGQGGSSGANVLTF. Here the CDR3 DNA reads TGTGCCAGCAGCCGAGGACAGGGCGGGAGCTCTGGGGCCAACGTCCTGACTTTC.